The next 23 T cell receptor beta chains were all read from a single sample in a study of blood T cell repertoires in COVID-19. Here immunoSEQ multiplex PCR was the method, and the copy in TCRdb shows in-frame clones only, minus some. The data show under 200,000 clones, with 85% to 90% seen just once and around 6% held by the top ten. Specimen: peripheral blood. These receptors came from a middle-aged man with active or convalescent COVID-19.

This chain links TRBV6-5 with TRBJ1-5, with D perhaps matching TRBD1 (5 bases). CDR1 is MNHEY, CDR2 SVGAGI, per germline. Deletions cut 8 bases from V and 5 bases from J, with 19 bases between. The CDR3 length is 15 residues. CDR3 in DNA: TGTGCCAGCTCCCGACTCGGCAGGGATGATCAGCCCCAGCATTTT. It codes for CASSRLGRDDQPQHF.

The chain recombines TRBV6-6 with TRBJ1-3; no clear D gene. The V gene lost 3 bases and the J gene lost 0 bases, with 9 bases spanning the gap. Germline V lookup: CDR1 MNHNY, CDR2 SVGAGI (reference sequence). The CDR3 is 15 residues long. The CDR3 protein is CASSYRVDSGNTIYF. The CDR3 nucleotides read TGTGCCAGCAGTTATCGGGTCGACTCTGGAAACACCATATATTTT.

This chain connects TRBV27 to TRBJ1-1; possible D gene TRBD1, 6 bases. Germline V CDR1 and CDR2: MNHEY, SMNVEV (reference sequence). Trimming pared 4 bases from V and 4 bases from J, leaving 16 bases between. The length of the CDR3 is 15 residues. The CDR3: CASSSGQLWSTEAFF. CDR3 coding DNA: TGTGCCAGCAGTTCAGGACAGTTGTGGAGCACTGAAGCTTTCTTT.

The CDR3 DNA sequence: TGTGCCAGCAGCGTCGGCGGGAATGGGGCCAACGTCCTGACTTTC. This encodes CASSVGGNGANVLTF. This chain joins TRBV9 and TRBJ2-6, with D maybe TRBD2 (6 bases). This CDR3 is built from 15 residues. The V and J ends lost 2 bases and 3 bases respectively, with 9 bases between them. Germline-derived CDR1 and CDR2 are SGDLS and YYNGEE.

J is TRBJ1-3 and V is TRBV4-2; 11 positions agree with TRBD1. Germline V CDR1 and CDR2: LGHNA, YNFKEQ. The CDR3 loop spans 17 amino acids. Trimming removed 4 bases from V and 2 bases from J; junction bases left unmatched: 7. The CDR3 bases are TGTGCCAGCAGCCTAAGGGACAGGGGGATCACTGGAAACACCATATATTTT. Amino acids: CASSLRDRGITGNTIYF.

This clone occurred a few times. J is TRBJ2-2 and V is TRBV19; 11 bases are shared with TRBD2. V lost 2 bases to trimming and J lost 5 bases; unmatched junction nucleotides: 7. Germline V lookup: CDR1 LNHDA, CDR2 SQIVND (reference sequence). CDR3 length: 17 residues. DNA for the CDR3: TGTGCCAGTAGTATACGCCTAGCGGGGGGATGGACCGGGGAGCTGTTTTTT. Translation gives CASSIRLAGGWTGELFF.

The chain employs TRBV12-5 and TRBJ2-3; TRBD2 matches 10 bases. The germline CDR1 and CDR2 sequences are LGHNT and FRNRAP. The CDR3 has 18 residues. V lost 1 base and J lost 5; bases outside the gene matches: 12. CDR3 in DNA: TGTGCTAGTGGTTTGGGGCACAAACAGCGGGGGGGCGAAGATACGCAGTATTTT. As protein: CASGLGHKQRGGEDTQYF.

CDR3 DNA sequence: TGTGCCAGCAGCGTAGTGGACAGGTACAATGAGCAGTTCTTC. Protein sequence: CASSVVDRYNEQFF. The chain uses TRBV9 and TRBJ2-1; TRBD1 matches at 7 bases. The V segment lost 0 bases and the J segment 4 bases; nucleotides outside the gene matches: 1. The V gene's germline CDR1 is SGDLS and CDR2 YYNGEE. The CDR3 loop spans 14 amino acids.

V usage is TRBV18 and J usage is TRBJ1-2, with 12 positions matching TRBD1. Germline CDR1 KGHSH, CDR2 LQKENI. Losses at the gene ends were 0 bases for V and 7 bases for J; bases not matched to a gene: 6. CDR3 length equals 16 residues. The CDR3 here is CASSPPGTGGVGGYTF. The CDR3, as DNA: TGTGCCAGCTCACCACCTGGGACAGGGGGCGTGGGTGGCTACACCTTC.

The V gene is TRBV9, the J gene TRBJ2-5; possible D gene TRBD1, 6 bases. Germline loops: CDR1 SGDLS, CDR2 YYNGEE. The CDR3 is made up of 13 amino acids. With 2 bases removed from V and 5 bases from J, the gap between germline ends came to 10 bases. The CDR3 nucleotides read TGTGCCAGCAGCGTTTCAGGGGTCGAGACCCAGTACTTC. Translation gives CASSVSGVETQYF.

The J gene is TRBJ1-5, the V gene TRBV28, with 9 bases fitting TRBD1. Trimming removed 6 bases from V and 0 bases from J; junction bases left unmatched: 6. The CDR3 consists of 16 residues. From germline, CDR1 is MDHEN and CDR2 SYDVKM. The CDR3 DNA reads as TGTGCCAGCAGCTTCGACAGGGGGTATAGCAATCAGCCCCAGCATTTT. This gives the protein CASSFDRGYSNQPQHF. The full variable domain, with the rest looked up from reference TRBV28 and TRBJ1-5, is DVKVTQSSRYLVKRTGEKVFLECVQDMDHENMFWYRQDPGLGLRLIYFSYDVKMKEKGDIPEGYSVSREKKERFSLILESASTNQTSMYLCASSFDRGYSNQPQHFGDGTRLSIL.

V usage is TRBV28 and J usage is TRBJ2-7; 7 bases are a match to TRBD1. CDR3 length: 16 amino acids. Germline-derived CDR1 and CDR2 are MDHEN and SYDVKM. After removal of 1 base from V and 3 bases from J, the junction contained 9 bases not matched to a gene. CDR3 coding DNA: TGTGCCAGCAGTTTATCCCGGGGACAGTACGACTACGAGCAGTACTTC. This encodes CASSLSRGQYDYEQYF.

The rearrangement joins TRBV7-2 to TRBJ2-5, with TRBD2 matching 12 bases. CDR1 and CDR2 from the germline V gene are SGHTA and FQGNSA. The V gene end was trimmed by 1 base and the J gene end by 5 bases; junction bases not matched to a gene: 8. This CDR3 is 17 amino acids long. The CDR3 sequence is CASSLVPSGRARETQYF. CDR3 sequence (DNA): TGTGCCAGCAGCTTAGTTCCTAGCGGGAGGGCCAGGGAGACCCAGTACTTC.

The gene calls are TRBV6-5 and TRBJ2-7; possibly TRBD1 for D (6 bases). V was clipped by 7 bases and J by 2 bases, with 18 bases between them. The CDR3 is made up of 15 amino acids. From germline, CDR1 is MNHEY and CDR2 SVGAGI. CDR3 nucleotides: TGTGCCAGCATCACCCGGTTGACAGGTACCTACGAGCAGTACTTC. This gives the protein CASITRLTGTYEQYF.

This rearrangement joins TRBV11-2 to TRBJ2-7; 7 bases line up with TRBD1. CDR3 length: 15 residues. The junction had 8 bases not matched to a gene; V was cut back by 6 bases and J by 0 bases. CDR1 SGHAT and CDR2 FQNNGV come from the germline V gene. CDR3 sequence: CASRDTGQLSYEQYF. The CDR3 coding sequence is TGTGCCAGCAGGGACACGGGACAGCTCTCCTACGAGCAGTACTTC.

The genes are TRBV3-1 (or the pseudogene TRBV3-2) and TRBJ1-5, with TRBD1 as a possible D gene (6 bases). Germline lookup yields CDR1 LGHDT and CDR2 YNNKEL (reference sequence). Trimming removed 3 bases at V and 9 bases at J, with 12 bases between. There are 13 residues in the CDR3. The CDR3 loop reads CASSQTRGGPQHF. DNA for the CDR3: TGTGCCAGCAGCCAGACAAGAGGGGGGCCCCAGCATTTT.

The V call is TRBV7-8, the J call TRBJ2-2, with 9 bases matching TRBD1. Trimming removed 5 bases from V and 4 bases from J; junction bases left unmatched: 8. Germline V gene sequence: CDR1 SGHVS, CDR2 FQNEAQ. The CDR3 totals 16 residues. The CDR3 DNA reads as TGTGCCAGCAGCCTGTCCGGGACAGGGAGCACCGGGGAGCTGTTTTTT. Its protein is CASSLSGTGSTGELFF.

This rearrangement joins TRBV7-8 to TRBJ2-3; 8 bases map to TRBD2. The CDR3 is 16 amino acids. With 5 bases clipped from V and 2 bases from J, the junction kept 9 bases outside the gene matches. CDR1 SGHVS and CDR2 FQNEAQ come from the germline V gene. The DNA for the CDR3 is TGTGCCAGCAGCGGAGAGCGGGGGTGGGACACAGATACGCAGTATTTT. Translated: CASSGERGWDTDTQYF.

The genes are TRBV2 and TRBJ1-2; D is uncertain. The V end was cut by 6 bases, the J end by 2 bases, with 13 bases between. The germline gives CDR1 SNHLY, CDR2 FYNNEI. The CDR3 runs to 14 residues. CDR3: CASREAALNYGYTF. The CDR3 coding sequence is TGTGCCAGCAGGGAGGCAGCACTCAACTATGGCTACACCTTC.

The chain employs TRBV25-1 and TRBJ1-3; D is ambiguous. The V gene's germline CDR1 is MGHDK and CDR2 SYGVNS. The V and J ends lost 2 bases and 4 bases respectively, with 12 bases between them. The CDR3 extends over 15 amino acids. CDR3: CASSEQRLIGNTIYF. The CDR3 nucleotides are TGTGCCAGCAGTGAACAGAGACTCATAGGAAACACCATATATTTT.

The chain recombines TRBV19 with TRBJ2-1, with D possibly matching TRBD2 (6 bases). This CDR3 spans 16 amino acids. V lost 3 bases and J 3 bases, leaving 15 bases between the germline ends. Germline CDR1 reads LNHDA; CDR2 reads SQIVND (reference sequence). CDR3 in DNA: TGTGCCAGTAGTATTTCGTTAGGAGGGCTCTACAATGAGCAGTTCTTC. Amino acids: CASSISLGGLYNEQFF.

This chain connects TRBV5-5 to TRBJ2-5, with D perhaps TRBD1 (5 bases). Germline lookup yields CDR1 SGHKS and CDR2 YYEKEE (reference sequence). The length of the CDR3 is 15 residues. V was trimmed by 1 base and J by 1 base, leaving 11 bases between them. CDR3 in DNA: TGTGCCAGCAGCTTGTTCCAGGGTTTCCAAGAGACCCAGTACTTC. It translates to CASSLFQGFQETQYF. Full variable domain (outside the CDR3, taken from reference TRBV5-5 and TRBJ2-5): DAGVTQSPTHLIKTRGQQVTLRCSPISGHKSVSWYQQVLGQGPQFIFQYYEKEERGRGNFPDRFSARQFPNYSSELNVNALLLGDSALYLCASSLFQGFQETQYFGPGTRLLVL.

The J gene is TRBJ1-6, the V gene TRBV19; TRBD1 is a possible D gene (5 bases). CDR1 is LNHDA, CDR2 SQIVND, per germline (reference sequence). This CDR3 region has 16 residues. V was clipped by 7 bases and J by 4 bases, with 17 bases between them. In DNA, the CDR3 is TGTGCCAGTACCCTAGACAGAGCAAGTTATAATTCACCCCTCCACTTT. Amino acids: CASTLDRASYNSPLHF.